These 25 T cell receptor beta chains originate from one sample sequenced in a study of neoadjuvant anti-PD-1 for oral cavity cancer. Regarding time point: after neoadjuvant nivolumab, at surgical resection. Repertoires were generated with immunoSEQ multiplex PCR, while TCRdb's copy carries only in-frame clones and drops some. The sample shows more than 9,000 clones, roughly 61% of them seen only once. Specimen: tumor tissue, collected after nivolumab (anti-PD-1) treatment. Source of these receptors: a person between 40 and 85 years old with oral cavity squamous cell carcinoma.

As for this clone: Within the sample, other DNA sequences also encode this same CDR3. The rearrangement uses TRBV25-1 and TRBJ1-5; perhaps TRBD1 as D (5 bases). The V end was cut by 6 bases, the J end by 2 bases, with 11 bases between. CDR3 size: 14 residues. The V gene's germline CDR1 is MGHDK and CDR2 SYGVNS. The CDR3 DNA reads TGTGCCAGCAGATCCCAAGGGGGCAATCAGCCCCAGCATTTT. Translated: CASRSQGGNQPQHF.

The rearrangement joins TRBV5-5 to TRBJ1-1; a possible D gene is TRBD1 (5 bases). Trimming stripped 3 bases from V and 0 bases from J, with 12 bases between. Per the germline V gene, CDR1 is SGHKS and CDR2 is YYEKEE (reference sequence). The CDR3 contains 15 residues. CDR3 region: CASSWGRLLNTEAFF. CDR3 sequence (DNA): TGTGCCAGCAGCTGGGGACGGCTCCTGAACACTGAAGCTTTCTTT.

V gene TRBV10-2 combines with J gene TRBJ2-5, with D unclear. Germline V gene lookup returns CDR1 WSHSY and CDR2 SAAADI. V was shortened by 0 bases and J by 4 bases, with 9 bases between the two germline ends. The length of the CDR3 is 14 residues. In DNA form, the CDR3 reads TGCGCCAGCAGTGAGTCGGGATGGGCAGAGACCCAGTACTTC. It specifies CASSESGWAETQYF.

The chain has TRBV7-9 and TRBJ1-1; D might be TRBD1 (6 bases). V was cut by 1 base and J by 8 bases, with 8 bases left in between. CDR3 length: 12 amino acids. Germline CDR1 reads SEHNR; CDR2 reads FQNEAQ (reference sequence). The CDR3 protein is CASSLDTGEAFF. The DNA for the CDR3 is TGTGCCAGCAGCTTAGATACAGGGGAAGCTTTCTTT.

The V and J genes are TRBV30 and TRBJ2-2, with D possibly TRBD2 on 5 matching bases. This CDR3 is 13 amino acids long. Germline CDR1 and CDR2: GTSNPN and SVGIG (reference sequence). The CDR3 loop reads CARRIANTGELFF. DNA for the CDR3: TGTGCTCGGAGGATCGCGAACACCGGGGAGCTGTTTTTT. Using reference TRBV30 and TRBJ2-2 for the parts outside the CDR3, the full variable domain is SQTIHQWPATLVQPVGSPLSLECTVEGTSNPNLYWYRQAAGRGLQLLFYSVGIGQISSEVPQNLSASRPQDRQFILSSKKLLLSDSGFYLCARRIANTGELFFGEGSRLTVL.

The chain combines TRBV29-1 with TRBJ2-1; 9 bases line up with TRBD1. This CDR3 is 14 amino acids long. Trimming removed 4 bases from V and 8 bases from J; junction bases left unmatched: 9. In germline, CDR1 is SQVTM, CDR2 ANQGSEA. For the CDR3, the DNA is TGCAGCGTTGTGGGGGACAGGGCTATCGATGAGCAGTTCTTC. The encoded protein is CSVVGDRAIDEQFF.

On this clone itself: Other DNA sequences in the same sample also yield this CDR3. The J gene is TRBJ2-6, the V gene TRBV9; 7 bases map to TRBD1. The CDR3 runs to 18 residues. CDR1 SGDLS and CDR2 YYNGEE come from the germline V gene. The J segment lost 3 bases and the V segment lost 4 bases, leaving 13 bases of the junction unmatched. For the CDR3, the DNA is TGTGCCAGCAGCTACCGGGACAGAGGGAATAGTGGGGCCAACGTCCTGACTTTC. Translation gives CASSYRDRGNSGANVLTF.

The V gene is TRBV18, the J gene TRBJ1-5, with D unresolved. V shed 2 bases and J shed 1 base, with 9 bases lying between them. This CDR3 has 15 residues. The germline gives CDR1 KGHSH, CDR2 LQKENI. The CDR3 DNA is TGTGCCAGCTCACCATCGAGGCAGAGCAATCAGCCCCAGCATTTT. This gives the protein CASSPSRQSNQPQHF.

The rearrangement uses TRBV19 and TRBJ2-7; D possibly corresponds to TRBD1 (5 bases). Germline V gives CDR1 LNHDA, CDR2 SQIVND (reference sequence). The CDR3 contains 16 residues. V gave up 0 bases and J gave up 5 bases, with 17 bases separating them. CDR3 protein: CASSIEGAGVFDEQYF. Written as DNA, the CDR3 is TGTGCCAGTAGTATAGAAGGGGCAGGAGTTTTCGACGAGCAGTACTTC.

V is TRBV14 and J is TRBJ1-6; D unclear. Germline CDR1 is SGHDN and CDR2 is FVKESK. V was pared by 0 bases and J by 9 bases, with 12 bases between. The CDR3 sequence is 15 residues long. The CDR3 DNA reads as TGTGCCAGCAGCCAAGATGAGAGGGTAGTTTCACCCCTCCACTTT. As protein: CASSQDERVVSPLHF. Together with reference TRBV14 and TRBJ1-6, the CDR3 gives the full variable domain: EAGVTQFPSHSVIEKGQTVTLRCDPISGHDNLYWYRRVMGKEIKFLLHFVKESKQDESGMPNNRFLAERTGGTYSTLKVQPAELEDSGVYFCASSQDERVVSPLHFGNGTRLTVT.

The chain combines TRBV6-6 with TRBJ2-7, with 16 bases that match TRBD2. The CDR3 is 15 residues long. J was trimmed by 7 bases and V by 5 bases; bases with no gene match: 5. From germline, CDR1 is MNHNY and CDR2 SVGAGI (reference sequence). The CDR3 DNA follows: TGTGCCAGCAGTACACCGGGACTAGCGGGGGGGGAGCAGTACTTC. The encoded protein is CASSTPGLAGGEQYF.

This clone was observed a few times. CDR3: CATSRVGQGFYEQYF. For the CDR3, the DNA is TGTGCCACCAGCAGAGTGGGACAGGGCTTTTACGAGCAGTACTTC. The chain couples TRBV15 to TRBJ2-7, with 9 bases fitting TRBD1. Looked up from germline, CDR1 is LNHNV and CDR2 is YYDKDF (reference sequence). With V trimmed by 1 base and J by 4 bases, 5 bases remained unmatched. The CDR3 consists of 15 residues. The entire variable domain, with the rest obtained from reference TRBV15 and TRBJ2-7, is as follows: DAMVIQNPRYQVTQFGKPVTLSCSQTLNHNVMYWYQQKSSQAPKLLFHYYDKDFNNEADTPDNFQSRRPNTSFCFLDIRSPGLGDTAMYLCATSRVGQGFYEQYFGPGTRLTVT.

This sequence joins TRBV6-1 and TRBJ2-1; 8 positions match TRBD1. The germline V gene has CDR1 MNHNS and CDR2 SASEGT. V shed 4 bases, J shed 1 base, and the junction held 6 bases outside the gene matches. The CDR3 runs to 16 residues. The CDR3 loop reads CASSGDRSFSYNEQFF. DNA for the CDR3: TGTGCCAGCAGTGGGGACAGGTCCTTTTCCTACAATGAGCAGTTCTTC.

This chain joins TRBV18 and TRBJ2-3; the match to TRBD2 covers 8 bases. This CDR3 contains 17 residues. Trimming cost V 2 bases and J 0 bases; bases outside gene matches: 7. CDR1 and CDR2 (germline): KGHSH, LQKENI. CDR3 DNA sequence: TGTGCCAGCTCACCAGCGGGGGGAACTTCTAGCACAGATACGCAGTATTTT. Its protein product is CASSPAGGTSSTDTQYF.

The chain has TRBV6-5 and TRBJ2-7; 8 bases fit TRBD2. The CDR3 is 13 residues long. CDR1 MNHEY and CDR2 SVGAGI come from the germline V gene. V lost 4 bases to trimming and J lost 3 bases; unmatched junction nucleotides: 2. The CDR3 DNA reads as TGTGCCAGCAGTTCGGCGGGGGGCTACGAGCAGTACTTC. It yields the protein CASSSAGGYEQYF.

The V gene is TRBV18, the J gene TRBJ2-5, with TRBD1 identical over 7 bases. This CDR3 region has 15 residues. Germline CDR1 is KGHSH and CDR2 is LQKENI. V lost 3 bases, J lost 1 base, and 5 bases stayed unmatched. The CDR3 loop is CASSPRTGLQETQYF. In nucleotides, the CDR3 is TGTGCCAGCTCACCGCGGACAGGACTCCAAGAGACCCAGTACTTC.

The CDR3 reads CASSPGTETQYF. The CDR3 DNA follows: TGTGCCAGCTCACCAGGGACGGAGACCCAGTACTTC. The J gene is TRBJ2-5, the V gene TRBV18; D possibly uses TRBD1 or TRBD2 (5 bases each). V shed 2 bases and J shed 5 bases, with 6 bases lying between them. The germline CDR1 and CDR2 sequences are KGHSH and LQKENI. The CDR3 runs to 12 residues. Together with reference TRBV18 and TRBJ2-5, the CDR3 gives the full variable domain: NAGVMQNPRHLVRRRGQEARLRCSPMKGHSHVYWYRQLPEEGLKFMVYLQKENIIDESGMPKERFSAEFPKEGPSILRIQQVVRGDSAAYFCASSPGTETQYFGPGTRLLVL.

This rearrangement joins TRBV2 to TRBJ2-7; a weak D match, TRBD1 (6 bases). V lost 6 bases and J lost 5, with 14 bases in between. Germline CDR1 SNHLY, CDR2 FYNNEI. This CDR3 region has 13 residues. CDR3 nucleotides: TGTGCCAGCAGCGCTACAGGGCGCGACGAGCAGTACTTC. Translating gives CASSATGRDEQYF.

The CDR3 sequence: CASSTLAGGRETQYF. The CDR3 DNA reads as TGTGCCAGTAGTACCCTAGCGGGGGGGCGAGAGACCCAGTACTTC. The genes are TRBV19 and TRBJ2-5; TRBD2 aligns across 12 bases. In germline, CDR1 is LNHDA, CDR2 SQIVND (reference sequence). CDR3 size: 15 residues. With 4 bases clipped from V and 4 bases from J, the junction kept 4 bases outside the gene matches.

The CDR3 spells CASSSGQVNSGNTIYF. As DNA, the CDR3 is TGTGCCAGCTCTTCGGGACAGGTGAACTCTGGAAACACCATATATTTT. This chain links TRBV18 with TRBJ1-3; TRBD1 aligns across 8 bases. Trimming at V came to 6 bases and at J to 0 bases, leaving 7 bases not matched to a gene. Germline lookup yields CDR1 KGHSH and CDR2 LQKENI. This CDR3 has 16 amino acids.

J is TRBJ2-1 and V is TRBV5-1; D is unresolved. From germline, CDR1 is SGHRS and CDR2 YFSETQ. This CDR3 contains 15 residues. V lost 5 bases, J lost 0 bases, and 12 bases lay in between. The DNA for the CDR3 is TGCGCCAGCAGTGGGCAGACGGGCTCCTACAATGAGCAGTTCTTC. It encodes CASSGQTGSYNEQFF.

The chain couples TRBV7-9 to TRBJ2-7, with D perhaps given as TRBD1 or TRBD2 (6 bases each). The CDR3 is made up of 16 amino acids. Germline V CDR1 and CDR2: SEHNR, FQNEAQ (reference sequence). V lost 1 base, J lost 7 bases, and 20 bases lay in between. The DNA for the CDR3 is TGTGCCAGCAGCTTAGGAGTCGTAGGGGGGCAAGATGAGCAGTACTTC. This encodes CASSLGVVGGQDEQYF.

The chain couples TRBV18 to TRBJ1-6; D call uncertain. The CDR3 contains 16 residues. Germline V CDR1 and CDR2: KGHSH, LQKENI. Trimming removed 3 bases from V and 0 bases from J, with 9 bases in between. The CDR3 reads CASSPRPSSYNSPLHF. In DNA, the CDR3 is TGTGCCAGCTCACCTCGACCGAGCTCCTATAATTCACCCCTCCACTTT. The whole variable domain, remainder taken from reference TRBV18 and TRBJ1-6, is NAGVMQNPRHLVRRRGQEARLRCSPMKGHSHVYWYRQLPEEGLKFMVYLQKENIIDESGMPKERFSAEFPKEGPSILRIQQVVRGDSAAYFCASSPRPSSYNSPLHFGNGTRLTVT.

The chain has TRBV27 and TRBJ2-1, with D possibly being TRBD1 or TRBD2 (5 bases each). The CDR3 is 17 residues long. The V gene's germline CDR1 is MNHEY and CDR2 SMNVEV (reference sequence). The V end lost 6 bases, the J end lost 0 bases, and 18 bases lay between the germline ends. CDR3 sequence (DNA): TGTGCCAGCAGCCCTCGGGACGCGGGTGTCTCCTACAATGAGCAGTTCTTC. This codes for CASSPRDAGVSYNEQFF.

J is TRBJ2-7 and V is TRBV18, with a tentative D call TRBD2 (6 bases). With 0 bases removed from V and 3 bases from J, the gap between germline ends came to 12 bases. The CDR3 spans 15 residues. From germline, CDR1 is KGHSH and CDR2 LQKENI. The CDR3 protein is CASSPPGRNNYEQYF. As DNA, the CDR3 is TGTGCCAGCTCACCACCGGGGAGGAATAACTACGAGCAGTACTTC.